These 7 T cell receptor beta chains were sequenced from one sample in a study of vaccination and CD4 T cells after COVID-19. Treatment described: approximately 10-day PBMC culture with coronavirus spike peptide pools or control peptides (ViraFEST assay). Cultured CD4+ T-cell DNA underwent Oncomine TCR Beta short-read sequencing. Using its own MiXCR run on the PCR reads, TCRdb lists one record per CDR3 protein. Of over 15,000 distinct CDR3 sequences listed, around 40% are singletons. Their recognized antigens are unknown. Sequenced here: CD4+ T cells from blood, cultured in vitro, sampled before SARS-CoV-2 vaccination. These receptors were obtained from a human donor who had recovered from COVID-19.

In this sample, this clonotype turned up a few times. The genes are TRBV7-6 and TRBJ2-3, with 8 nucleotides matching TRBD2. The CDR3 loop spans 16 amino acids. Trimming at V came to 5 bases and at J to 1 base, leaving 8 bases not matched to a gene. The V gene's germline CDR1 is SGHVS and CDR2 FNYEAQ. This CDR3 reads CASSNAGRGGTDTQYF. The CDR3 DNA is TGTGCCAGCAGCAACGCAGGGCGGGGGGGCACAGATACGCAGTATTTT.

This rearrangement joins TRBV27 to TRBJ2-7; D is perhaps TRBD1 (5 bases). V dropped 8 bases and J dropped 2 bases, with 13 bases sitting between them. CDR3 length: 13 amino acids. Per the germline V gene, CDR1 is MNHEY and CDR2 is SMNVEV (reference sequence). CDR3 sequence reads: CASAKGLTYEQYF. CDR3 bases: TGTGCCAGCGCCAAGGGGCTCACCTACGAGCAGTACTTC.

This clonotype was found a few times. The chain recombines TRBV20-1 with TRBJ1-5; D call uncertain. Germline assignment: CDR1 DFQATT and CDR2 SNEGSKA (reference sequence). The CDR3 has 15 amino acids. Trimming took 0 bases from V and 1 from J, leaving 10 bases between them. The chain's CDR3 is CSAREPIGSNQPQHF. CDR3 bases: TGCAGTGCTAGAGAACCCATTGGGAGCAATCAGCCCCAGCATTTT.

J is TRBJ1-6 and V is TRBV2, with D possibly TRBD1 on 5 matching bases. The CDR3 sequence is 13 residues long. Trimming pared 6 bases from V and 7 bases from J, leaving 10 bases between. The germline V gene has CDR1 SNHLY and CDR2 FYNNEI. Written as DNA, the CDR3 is TGTGCCAGCAGGGGGGAAGGGAATTCACCCCTCCACTTT. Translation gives CASRGEGNSPLHF.

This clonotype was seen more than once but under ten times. Written as DNA, the CDR3 is TGTGCCAGCAGCAAAGTCGACAGGGAAAGCAATCAGCCCCAGCATTTT. Protein sequence: CASSKVDRESNQPQHF. The chain has TRBV21-1 and TRBJ1-5; the D segment call TRBD1 is taken from the table without a DNA check. TRBV21-1 is termed a pseudogene. The CDR3 is made up of 16 amino acids.

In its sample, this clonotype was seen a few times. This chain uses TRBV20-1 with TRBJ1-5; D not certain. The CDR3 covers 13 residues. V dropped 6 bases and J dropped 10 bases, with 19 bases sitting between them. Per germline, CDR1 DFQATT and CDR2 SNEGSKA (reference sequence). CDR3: CSAARLQNDPQHF. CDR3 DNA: TGCAGTGCGGCCAGGCTCCAAAACGACCCCCAGCATTTT.

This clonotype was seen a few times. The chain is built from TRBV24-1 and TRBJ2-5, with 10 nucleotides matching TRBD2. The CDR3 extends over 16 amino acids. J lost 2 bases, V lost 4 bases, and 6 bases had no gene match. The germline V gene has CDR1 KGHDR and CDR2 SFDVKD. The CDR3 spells CATSDPQRGGQETQYF. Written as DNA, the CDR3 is TGTGCCACCAGTGACCCCCAGCGGGGGGGTCAAGAGACCCAGTACTTC.